The entry below gives a single TCR beta chain sequence along with its context. These data are taken from a study of blood T cell repertoires in COVID-19. Study-wide context: Both acute and convalescent COVID-19 samples were obtained from the United States, Italy and Spain.

The CDR3 has 12 amino acids. V was pared by 6 bases and J by 9 bases, with 2 bases of the junction left unmatched. The germline CDR1 and CDR2 sequences are SGHTA and FQGNSA. Per the authors' pipeline: Reference gene primer amplification yielded estimated nucleated cell counts. The repertoire was sequenced with immunoSEQ multiplex PCR; TCRdb's copy has only in-frame clones and lacks some. V and J calls and clone size are copied from that table; D and trimming were computed from the DNA. The sample yields a few hundred thousand clones, about nine tenths seen once. This sequence originates from a woman aged 25 to 39 who had recovered from COVID-19. Sequences were obtained from PBMCs or T cells enriched from blood (not recorded which). The rearrangement links TRBV7-2 to TRBJ2-1; 10 bases fit TRBD2. In nucleotides, the CDR3 is TGTGCCAGCAGGGGACTAGCGAGTGAGCAGTTCTTC. Translation: CASRGLASEQFF. Filled out from reference TRBV7-2 and TRBJ2-1, the complete variable domain reads GAGVSQSPSNKVTEKGKDVELRCDPISGHTALYWYRQSLGQGLEFLIYFQGNSAPDKSGLPSDRFSAERTGGSVSTLTIQRTQQEDSAVYLCASRGLASEQFFGPGTRLTVL.